The 20 T cell receptor beta chains reported below all come from one sample, sequenced in a study of regulatory T cells in long-lasting Graves disease. To make TCR beta libraries, researchers used iRepertoire HTBI primers and Arm-PCR of CDR3 regions. TCRdb independently ran MiXCR on the multiplex PCR reads; one entry per CDR3 protein. This table holds hundreds of thousands of distinct CDR3 sequences, roughly 15% found once. Time point here: newly diagnosed GD, antithyroid drugs for less than 3 months. Extracted RNA from PBMCs served as the source of the TCR library. These data were also filed under a second study, of T cells in Graves' hyperthyroidism and ophthalmopathy.

The input for sequencing was peripheral blood mononuclear cells (PBMCs), taken at new diagnosis, from a patient treated with antithyroid drugs. Every receptor here comes from a middle-aged woman with Graves disease.

This clonotype was seen only a few times. As DNA, the CDR3 is TGTGCCAGCAGTTCTTTCGCGCGTCGTTCCAGTAATCAGCCCCAGCATTTT. Protein: CASSSFARRSSNQPQHF. The chain has TRBV27 and TRBJ1-5; no clear D. V was pared by 4 bases and J by 4 bases, with 20 bases between. This CDR3 comprises 17 residues. Looked up from germline, CDR1 is MNHEY and CDR2 is SMNVEV (reference sequence).

This clonotype was seen ten or more times. This chain joins TRBV2 and TRBJ2-1; 12 bases match TRBD2. The V gene end was trimmed by 3 bases and the J gene end by 4 bases; junction bases not matched to a gene: 10. The length of the CDR3 is 18 residues. Germline V gene lookup returns CDR1 SNHLY and CDR2 FYNNEI. CDR3 sequence: CASSDGLAGGRQYNEQFF. In DNA, the CDR3 is TGTGCCAGCAGTGATGGGCTAGCGGGGGGGCGTCAGTACAATGAGCAGTTCTTC.

The chain is built from TRBV7-8 and TRBJ1-6; D perhaps matches TRBD1 (5 bases). This CDR3 contains 14 residues. V was clipped by 5 bases and J by 7 bases, with 12 bases between them. Germline V CDR1 and CDR2: SGHVS, FQNEAQ. CDR3 nucleotides: TGTGCCAGCAGCAATGTACAGGCGAATTCACCCCTCCACTTT. This sequence encodes CASSNVQANSPLHF.

This clonotype turned up a few times. The gene calls are TRBV5-5 and TRBJ1-6; possibly TRBD1 for D (6 bases). The CDR3 runs to 17 residues. The V gene's germline CDR1 is SGHKS and CDR2 YYEKEE (reference sequence). With 4 bases removed from V and 5 bases from J, the gap between germline ends came to 19 bases. CDR3 DNA: TGTGCCAGCAGCCCCGTCTCTCGGGACACCAATAATTCACCCCTCCACTTT. Its protein product is CASSPVSRDTNNSPLHF.

This clonotype was counted many times. V usage is TRBV20-1 and J usage is TRBJ1-2; TRBD1 is a possible D gene (6 bases). V lost 0 bases, J lost 6 bases, and 14 bases lay in between. The CDR3 is 14 amino acids. Germline lookup yields CDR1 DFQATT and CDR2 SNEGSKA (reference sequence). CDR3 DNA: TGCAGTGCTAGAGATTATCAGGGGCAGGATGGCTACACCTTC. Protein: CSARDYQGQDGYTF.

V usage is TRBV7-8 and J usage is TRBJ2-1, with D possibly called TRBD1 or TRBD2 (7 bases each). V gave up 6 bases and J gave up 9 bases, with 15 bases separating them. From germline, CDR1 is SGHVS and CDR2 FQNEAQ. The CDR3 length is 13 residues. This CDR3 is CASRFDREGEQFF. The DNA of the CDR3 is TGTGCCAGCAGGTTCGACAGGGAGGGTGAGCAGTTCTTC.

This clonotype was detected only a few times. This rearrangement joins TRBV12-3 or TRBV12-4 to TRBJ2-7; tentatively, D is TRBD2 (6 bases). Trimming took off 5 bases at V and 7 bases at J, with 15 bases between the two ends. The CDR3 totals 13 residues. The CDR3 region is CASSQVGAGEQYF. The CDR3 DNA is TGTGCCAGCAGTCAAGTCGGGGCGGGAGAGCAGTACTTC.

This clonotype was recorded a few times. The chain has TRBV4-1 and TRBJ1-2; TRBD1 aligns across 7 bases. The germline V gene encodes CDR1 MGHRA and CDR2 YSYEKL. Germline trimming cut 8 bases from V and 7 bases from J; bases unmatched to any gene: 10. The CDR3 totals 13 residues. CDR3 protein: CASRKTGQVGYTF. The CDR3 nucleotides are TGCGCCAGCCGTAAGACAGGGCAAGTTGGCTACACCTTC.

About this clonotype itself: The junction and the germline gene differ at one end; a read error may be behind it. The chain joins TRBV30 to TRBJ2-3, with TRBD2 identical over 10 bases. Germline V gene lookup returns CDR1 GTSNPN and CDR2 SVGIG (reference sequence). The CDR3 is 16 residues long. The CDR3 DNA sequence: TGTGCCCGGAGTGGGGTAGCGGGGGGCCTGACAGATACGCAGTATTTT. It codes for CARSGVAGGLTDTQYF. The full variable domain, in which reference TRBV30 and TRBJ2-3 provide the parts outside the CDR3, is SQTIHQWPATLVQPVGSPLSLECTVEGTSNPNLYWYRQAAGRGLQLLFYSVGIGQISSEVPQNLSASRPQDRQFILSSKKLLLSDSGFYLCARSGVAGGLTDTQYFGPGTRLTVL.

This clonotype was counted many times. The chain carries TRBV12-3 or TRBV12-4 and TRBJ2-7; D might be TRBD1 or TRBD2, each matching 6 bases. This CDR3 spans 14 amino acids. V gave up 8 bases and J gave up 2 bases, with 16 bases separating them. The CDR3 DNA follows: TGTGCCAGCCGGTCGGGGGCCGGGGCCTACGAGCAGTACTTC. Translated: CASRSGAGAYEQYF.

The rearrangement joins TRBV5-1 to TRBJ2-2; TRBD1 agrees at 7 bases. V lost 6 bases to trimming and J lost 0 bases; unmatched junction nucleotides: 5. In germline, CDR1 is SGHRS, CDR2 YFSETQ. The CDR3 loop spans 15 amino acids. The CDR3: CASKDGQANTGELFF. For the CDR3, the DNA is TGCGCCAGCAAGGACGGACAGGCGAACACCGGGGAGCTGTTTTTT.

At least ten counts were recorded for this clonotype. The chain is built from TRBV11-2 and TRBJ2-5; either TRBD1 or TRBD2 may fit D (5 bases each). The V gene lost 4 bases and the J gene lost 5 bases, with 20 bases spanning the gap. CDR3 length: 16 residues. CDR1 and CDR2 (germline): SGHAT, FQNNGV. The CDR3 here is CASSSLGTVSWETQYF. The CDR3 DNA is TGTGCCAGCAGCTCATTAGGGACCGTGTCTTGGGAGACCCAGTACTTC.

The chain joins TRBV6-1 to TRBJ2-7; TRBD1 is a possible D gene (6 bases). The V end was cut by 5 bases, the J end by 3 bases, with 14 bases between. Looked up from germline, CDR1 is MNHNS and CDR2 is SASEGT. The CDR3 is made up of 14 amino acids. CDR3 sequence reads: CASSPGTPNYEQYF. The CDR3 coding sequence is TGTGCCAGCAGTCCCGGGACACCTAACTACGAGCAGTACTTC.

This clonotype appeared a few times. The chain combines TRBV20-1 with TRBJ1-6; TRBD1 matches 11 bases. The germline CDR1 and CDR2 sequences are DFQATT and SNEGSKA (reference sequence). There are 17 residues in the CDR3. V shed 4 bases and J 9 bases; nucleotides not matched to a gene: 14. In DNA form, the CDR3 reads TGCAGTGCTAACGGACAGGGGGCGGCACACGTAGGTTCACCCCTCCACTTT. It is translated as CSANGQGAAHVGSPLHF.

This chain connects TRBV14 to TRBJ1-1, with D maybe TRBD1 (5 bases). Germline V gene lookup returns CDR1 SGHDN and CDR2 FVKESK. The CDR3 consists of 15 residues. V lost 4 bases and J lost 4, with 16 bases in between. The CDR3 DNA reads TGTGCCAGCAGCCCCCCAACAGGACCGATCACTGAAGCTTTCTTT. This translates into CASSPPTGPITEAFF.

This clonotype was seen only a few times. The chain joins TRBV27 to TRBJ2-7, with 10 bases matching TRBD1. The CDR3 consists of 16 residues. Trimming removed 8 bases from V and 0 bases from J; junction bases left unmatched: 10. From germline, CDR1 is MNHEY and CDR2 SMNVEV (reference sequence). The CDR3 nucleotides read TGTGCCAGCTCCTACCAGGGGGACAGGGGCTCCTACGAGCAGTACTTC. It encodes CASSYQGDRGSYEQYF.

V and J are TRBV5-1 and TRBJ1-6; D is ambiguous. The CDR3 covers 14 residues. Trimming took off 4 bases at V and 10 bases at J, with 15 bases between the two ends. Germline values: CDR1 SGHRS, CDR2 YFSETQ. CDR3 nucleotide sequence: TGCGCCAGCAGCCGAGGCCCCGAAAACTCACCCCTCCACTTT. Protein: CASSRGPENSPLHF.

There are many counts of this clonotype. The chain employs TRBV15 and TRBJ1-3; 8 bases line up with TRBD1. J was trimmed by 0 bases and V by 2 bases; bases with no gene match: 18. Germline V gene lookup returns CDR1 LNHNV and CDR2 YYDKDF (reference sequence). The CDR3 loop spans 21 amino acids. This chain's CDR3 is CATSRSRYEDREKGSGNTIYF. For the CDR3, the DNA is TGTGCCACCAGCAGATCCCGGTATGAGGACAGGGAGAAAGGCTCTGGAAACACCATATATTTT.

CDR3 amino acids: CASGLVLDRGVGEAFF. The CDR3, as DNA: TGTGCTAGTGGTTTGGTACTGGACAGGGGGGTGGGTGAAGCTTTCTTT. This sequence joins TRBV12-5 and TRBJ1-1, with 10 bases matching TRBD1. V dropped 0 bases and J dropped 7; count of bases not matched to a gene: 8. This CDR3 is 16 amino acids long. CDR1 and CDR2 (germline): LGHNT, FRNRAP.

This chain links TRBV20-1 with TRBJ2-1, with TRBD2 matching 8 bases. After removal of 0 bases from V and 7 bases from J, the junction contained 8 bases not matched to a gene. The CDR3 contains 15 residues. The germline V gene encodes CDR1 DFQATT and CDR2 SNEGSKA (reference sequence). The CDR3 loop is CSARDLGGAGNEQFF. The CDR3 region has the DNA TGCAGTGCTAGAGATCTCGGGGGGGCGGGGAATGAGCAGTTCTTC.